Listed below are T cell receptor beta chains from one sample, sequenced in a study of long-term antiretroviral therapy in people with HIV. Profiled with immunoSEQ multiplex PCR; TCRdb holds only in-frame clones, not every one. Found here are 15,000 to 20,000 clones, around 84% of them singletons; the top ten hold approximately 8%. The sample in question was unsorted PBMCs, obtained 0.9 years after starting antiretroviral therapy. The receptors were sampled from a man younger than 35 with HIV. Each CDR3 is given with its conserved first and last residue. D genes are given only for firm matches. Clone size appears in some rows only: once, few, many, or a class for an expanded clone.

TRBJ2-7	TRBD1	.	TRBV28	TGTGCCAGCAGTATAACCGGGACAGGTGTTTACGAGCAGTACTTC	CASSITGTGVYEQYF
TRBJ1-5	.	.	TRBV9	TGTGCCAGCAGCGTCTCCAGGGAGGATCAGCCCCAGCATTTT	CASSVSREDQPQHF
TRBJ1-2	.	once	TRBV2	TGTGCCAGCAGCGAGGGGCAGATTAACTATGGCTACACCTTC	CASSEGQINYGYTF
TRBJ2-1	TRBD1	few	TRBV5-8	TGTGCCAGCAGCTTGATTGGCGGGACAGGTCGTTCCTACAATGAGCAGTTCTTC	CASSLIGGTGRSYNEQFF
TRBJ2-1	.	.	TRBV27	TGTGCCAGCAGTGCCATAGCGGCTGAGCAGTTCTTC	CASSAIAAEQFF
TRBJ1-1	.	.	TRBV10-2	TGCGCCAGCAAGGAGGCAGGACATAACACTGAAGCTTTCTTT	CASKEAGHNTEAFF
TRBJ2-2	.	.	TRBV6-5	TGTGCCAGCAGTTACCCGGGGACTAACACCGGGGAGCTGTTTTTT	CASSYPGTNTGELFF
TRBJ1-5	.	.	TRBV7-2	TGTGCCAGCAGCTTAGCGGGGACGGACAATCAGCCCCAGCATTTT	CASSLAGTDNQPQHF
TRBJ1-5	.	.	TRBV6-1	TGTGCCAGCAGGCGGGGGGACCCTAGCAATCAGCCCCAGCATTTT	CASRRGDPSNQPQHF
TRBJ2-2	.	.	TRBV5-6	TGTGCCAGCAGCTTGGGAGCTAAGAGTAGCGGGGAGCTGTTTTTT	CASSLGAKSSGELFF
TRBJ1-2	.	.	TRBV6-1	TGTGCCAGCAGTGAAGCGGGGGGGTCCTATGGCTACACCTTC	CASSEAGGSYGYTF
TRBJ1-1	.	.	TRBV6-6	TGTGCCAGCAGCCTACAGGGCAAGGGGACTGAAGCTTTCTTT	CASSLQGKGTEAFF
TRBJ1-5	TRBD1	.	TRBV4-2	TGTACCAGCAGCCAAGATTTCGACAGGGGTAATCAGCCCCAGCATTTT	CTSSQDFDRGNQPQHF
TRBJ1-6	.	.	TRBV13	TGTGCCAGCAGCTTAGGGCGGGGAGGGTTTAATTCACCCCTCCACTTT	CASSLGRGGFNSPLHF
TRBJ2-1	.	.	TRBV11-1	TGTGCCAGCAGCTTAGAGAGACCGGGACGACCGTCCCCTGAGCAGTTCTTC	CASSLERPGRPSPEQFF
TRBJ2-3	TRBD2	once	TRBV28	TGTGCCAGCAGTCAACTAGCGGGGGAGGAAGATACGCAGTATTTT	CASSQLAGEEDTQYF
TRBJ1-2	.	.	TRBV2	TGTGCCAGCACGCAACGGGACACCGCTTGGGGCTACACCTTC	CASTQRDTAWGYTF
TRBJ1-2	.	.	TRBV10-3	TGTGCCATCAGTGTGGGGCCGAGGATCGGCTATGGCTACACCTTC	CAISVGPRIGYGYTF
TRBJ2-5	.	.	TRBV7-9	TGTGCCAGCAGCTTAGCGACAGGACAAGAGACCCAGTACTTC	CASSLATGQETQYF
TRBJ1-2	.	.	TRBV6-1	TGTGCCAGCAGTGAAGGGGGGGGGTCGAACTATGGCTACACCTTC	CASSEGGGSNYGYTF
TRBJ2-2	.	.	TRBV11-2	TGTGCCAGCAGCTTAGTCGCCTCTCGGACCGGGGAGCTGTTTTTT	CASSLVASRTGELFF
TRBJ2-5	TRBD1	.	TRBV11-3	TGTGCCAGCAGCAAAAGGACAGGGGGTGAGGAGACCCAGTACTTC	CASSKRTGGEETQYF
TRBJ2-3	.	once	TRBV5-1	TGCGCCAGCAGTCGGGGACTTACCACAGATACGCAGTATTTT	CASSRGLTTDTQYF
TRBJ1-1	.	.	TRBV5-1	TGCGCCAGCAGCTTATATGGGTCGGAACAGGGATGGGGCACTGAAGCTTTCTTT	CASSLYGSEQGWGTEAFF
TRBJ2-4	.	once	TRBV5-1	TGCGCCAGCAGCTTCGGCGGCTCTAACATTCAGTACTTC	CASSFGGSNIQYF
TRBJ1-6	.	few	TRBV6-1	TGTGCCAGCAGTGCCGGACCGTATAATTCACCCCTCCACTTT	CASSAGPYNSPLHF
TRBJ2-7	.	.	TRBV18	TGTGCCAGCTCACCACCGGGAAGGGGAGGAGAGCAGTACTTC	CASSPPGRGGEQYF
TRBJ1-2	TRBD1	.	TRBV5-4	TGTGCCAGCAGCGGTGGGACAGCCAACTATGGCTACACCTTC	CASSGGTANYGYTF
TRBJ2-7	.	few	TRBV28	TGTGCCAGCAGTTTACCGGGACACTCCTACGAGCAGTACTTC	CASSLPGHSYEQYF
TRBJ1-5	.	.	TRBV2	TGTGCCAGCAGCATTGGACCTTTATATAGCAATCAGCCCCAGCATTTT	CASSIGPLYSNQPQHF
TRBJ1-1	.	once	TRBV9	TGTGCCAGCAGCGCTTATCTGGGGGGCACTGAAGCTTTCTTT	CASSAYLGGTEAFF
TRBJ1-4	.	.	TRBV19	TGTGCCAGTAGTATGCCCCGAGGGACCGTTACGTCCGCGGAAAAACTGTTTTTT	CASSMPRGTVTSAEKLFF
TRBJ2-5	TRBD1	.	TRBV5-4	TGTGCCAGCACAACTGCGACAGGGAGTGAGACCCAGTACTTC	CASTTATGSETQYF
TRBJ2-1	TRBD2	.	TRBV7-9	TGTGCCAGCAGCTTGTTGGTGGGGGAGGGTAAGGACAATGAGCAGTTCTTC	CASSLLVGEGKDNEQFF
TRBJ2-5	.	once	TRBV29-1	TGCAGCGTTGAAGCCTTTAGGTCGACCGGGTGGAACCAAGAGACCCAGTACTTC	CSVEAFRSTGWNQETQYF
TRBJ2-2	.	.	TRBV18	TGTGCCAGCCCTTCTCCGGGCTCCGTGGACACCGGGGAGCTGTTTTTT	CASPSPGSVDTGELFF
TRBJ1-6	.	.	TRBV5-6	TGTGCCAGCAGCTTGGATAGACATTCACCCCTCCACTTT	CASSLDRHSPLHF
TRBJ1-3	TRBD1	.	TRBV2	TGTGCCAGCAGTCCGGGACAGGGTCGAAACACCATATATTTT	CASSPGQGRNTIYF
TRBJ1-1	.	.	TRBV28	TGTGCCAGCAGTTTATTAAAACGGGGGAGCACTGAAGCTTTCTTT	CASSLLKRGSTEAFF
TRBJ1-2	.	few	TRBV6-1	TGTGCCAGCAGTTCGATGGTAAGGGGTGGCTACACCTTC	CASSSMVRGGYTF
TRBJ1-1	.	.	TRBV7-2	TGTGCCAGCAGCTTTTCAGGATCGCCTCCCGAAGCTTTCTTT	CASSFSGSPPEAFF
TRBJ2-6	.	once	TRBV5-1	TGCGCCAGCAGCTTGACGGTAGGAGGTACCGGGGGGGCCAACGTCCTGACTTTC	CASSLTVGGTGGANVLTF
TRBJ2-2	.	.	TRBV9	TGTGCCAGCAGCGCGCACCTACCAAACACCGGGGAGCTGTTTTTT	CASSAHLPNTGELFF
TRBJ1-2	TRBD1	.	TRBV19	TGTGCCACCAAGGAAGGGACAGGTTCTCATGGCTACACCTTC	CATKEGTGSHGYTF
TRBJ2-3	.	.	TRBV9	TGTGCCAGCAGCGTAGCACTAAGCACAGATACGCAGTATTTT	CASSVALSTDTQYF
TRBJ1-1	TRBD1	.	TRBV2	TGTGCCAGCAGTGATACGATCCCAGGGGGTCTCACTGAAGCTTTCTTT	CASSDTIPGGLTEAFF
TRBJ2-7	TRBD1	.	TRBV19	TGTGCCAGTAGCCACCGACAGGGGGTTTCCTACGAGCAGTACTTC	CASSHRQGVSYEQYF
TRBJ2-7	.	.	TRBV5-6	TGTGCCAGCAGCTTGGCCGGAGGGGACAACTACGAGCAGTACTTC	CASSLAGGDNYEQYF
TRBJ1-6	.	few	TRBV4-1	TGCGCCAGCAGCCAAGGGAGGGCGAGAAAGGGCTATAATTCACCCCTCCACTTT	CASSQGRARKGYNSPLHF
TRBJ1-2	TRBD1	few	TRBV7-9	TGTGCCAGCAGCCCCGGGACAGGGGTCTATGGCTACACCTTC	CASSPGTGVYGYTF
TRBJ1-1	.	.	TRBV5-1	TGCGCCAGCAGCTTGGATACCCCCCATATGAACACTGAAGCTTTCTTT	CASSLDTPHMNTEAFF
TRBJ2-7	.	.	TRBV19	TGTGCCAGTACCCGGGGGTTGAGCTCCTACGAGCAGTACTTC	CASTRGLSSYEQYF